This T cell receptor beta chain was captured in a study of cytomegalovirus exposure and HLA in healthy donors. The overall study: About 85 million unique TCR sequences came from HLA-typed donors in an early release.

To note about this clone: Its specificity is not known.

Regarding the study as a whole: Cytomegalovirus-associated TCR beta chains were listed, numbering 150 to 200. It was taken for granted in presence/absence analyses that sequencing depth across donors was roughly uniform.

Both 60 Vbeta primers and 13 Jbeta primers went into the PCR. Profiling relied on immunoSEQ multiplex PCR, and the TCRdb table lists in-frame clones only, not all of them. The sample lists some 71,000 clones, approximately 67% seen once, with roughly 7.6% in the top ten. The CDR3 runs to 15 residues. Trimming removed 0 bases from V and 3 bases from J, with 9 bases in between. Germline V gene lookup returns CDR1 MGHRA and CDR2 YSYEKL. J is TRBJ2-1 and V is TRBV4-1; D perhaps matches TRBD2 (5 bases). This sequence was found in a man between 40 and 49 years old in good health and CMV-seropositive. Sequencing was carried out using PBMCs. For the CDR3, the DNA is TGCGCCAGCAGCCAAGATGGGAGCAACTACAATGAGCAGTTCTTC. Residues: CASSQDGSNYNEQFF.